This TCR beta chain appears in the sequencing data of a study of T cells in Graves' hyperthyroidism and ophthalmopathy. Trimming removed 2 bases at V and 6 bases at J, with 13 bases between. The CDR3 contains 15 residues. The germline CDR1 and CDR2 sequences are SEHNR and FQNEAQ (reference sequence). This clonotype showed up many times. What it binds is not known. The source material, RNA transcripts, was used to amplify TCR beta CDR3 regions. The HTBI primer set drove a first-round RT-PCR of the TCR CDR3. MiXCR, applied by TCRdb to the multiplex PCR reads, yields one record per CDR3 protein. The table includes roughly 38,000 distinct CDR3 sequences, about 50% detected once. Study-wide points: Separation of ophthalmopathy from stable hyperthyroidism was achieved by a 13 V-J model. Researchers found most expanded thyroid clonotypes above 0.001 in blood as well. For ophthalmopathy, model prediction preceded onset by a median about 6.2 months.

V usage is TRBV7-9 and J usage is TRBJ1-4; D may be TRBD1 (5 bases). The sequencing input was blood. The sequence was collected from a woman between 50 and 59 years old with Graves' hyperthyroidism that later progressed to Graves' ophthalmopathy. CDR3 amino acids: CASSLYGGGDEKLFF. The CDR3 DNA is TGTGCCAGCAGCTTATACGGCGGGGGTGATGAAAAACTGTTTTTT.